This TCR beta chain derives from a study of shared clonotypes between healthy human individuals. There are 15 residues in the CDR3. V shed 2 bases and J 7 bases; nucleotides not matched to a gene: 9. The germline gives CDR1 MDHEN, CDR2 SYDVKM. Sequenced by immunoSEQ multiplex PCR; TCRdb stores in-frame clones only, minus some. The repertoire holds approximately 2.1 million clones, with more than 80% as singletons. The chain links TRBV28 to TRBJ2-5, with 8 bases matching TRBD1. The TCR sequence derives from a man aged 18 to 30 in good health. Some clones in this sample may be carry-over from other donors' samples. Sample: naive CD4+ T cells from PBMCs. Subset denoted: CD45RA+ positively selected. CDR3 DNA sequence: TGTGCCAGCAGTTTAGCCGGACAGGGATGGTGGACCCAGTACTTC. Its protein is CASSLAGQGWWTQYF.